These T cell receptor beta chains were read from a single sample in a study of T cells in Graves' hyperthyroidism and ophthalmopathy. TCRdb ran MiXCR on the multiplex PCR reads and lists one entry per CDR3 protein. The sample shows hundreds of thousands of distinct CDR3 sequences, around 15% of them seen only once. The sequencing input was blood. Receptors originate from a man in his late teens or twenties with Graves' ophthalmopathy. Each CDR3 is given with its conserved first and last residue. The D gene is left open where the match is weak. A row's size may be missing; if present it is once, few, many or a size class.

J	D	length	V	size	CDR3	DNA
TRBJ2-2	TRBD1	15	TRBV29-1	few	CSVENLDRDAGELFF	TGCAGCGTTGAAAACCTGGACAGGGACGCCGGGGAGCTGTTTTTT
TRBJ2-5	TRBD1	14	TRBV4-1	many	CASSPRDSEETQYF	TGCGCCAGCAGCCCTAGGGACAGCGAAGAGACCCAGTACTTC
TRBJ1-6	NA	17	TRBV30	NA	CAWSGLGDGSYNSPLHF	TGTGCCTGGAGTGGCCTCGGGGACGGCTCCTATAATTCACCCCTCCACTTT
TRBJ1-5	TRBD1	17	TRBV6-1	many	CASRRYATGNFNQPQHF	TGTGCCAGCCGCCGTTACGCGACAGGGAATTTCAATCAGCCCCAGCATTTT
TRBJ1-2	TRBD1	14	TRBV14	many	CASSLQGGGRGYTF	TGTGCCAGCAGCCTCCAGGGGGGCGGAAGAGGCTACACCTTC
TRBJ1-5	NA	14	TRBV6-1	many	CASRSTGYNQPQHF	TGTGCCAGCAGGAGCACAGGGTACAATCAGCCCCAGCATTTT
TRBJ1-5	TRBD1	17	TRBV5-6	few	CASSDSGGAGLFRPQHF	TGTGCCAGCAGCGACTCAGGGGGGGCAGGCTTATTTAGGCCCCAGCATTTT
TRBJ2-7	TRBD1	16	TRBV6-1	many	CASKRGTGPFSYEQYF	TGTGCCAGCAAACGGGGGACAGGGCCCTTTTCCTACGAGCAGTACTTC
TRBJ2-5	TRBD1	16	TRBV9	NA	CASSGGNRGWGETQYF	TGTGCCAGCAGCGGGGGGAACAGGGGGTGGGGTGAGACCCAGTACTTC
TRBJ2-7	TRBD1	16	TRBV20-1	many	CSARGTGQGSSYEQYF	TGCAGTGCTAGAGGGACGGGACAGGGTTCCTCCTACGAGCAGTACTTC
TRBJ1-2	NA	13	TRBV9	many	CASSVGVGYGYTF	TGTGCCAGCAGCGTAGGTGTAGGCTATGGCTACACCTTC
TRBJ1-1	TRBD1	17	TRBV27	many	CASSTGTGGEGRTEAFF	TGTGCCAGCAGCACCGGGACAGGGGGCGAGGGTCGCACTGAAGCTTTCTTT
TRBJ1-2	NA	13	TRBV4-1	many	CASSQHDRYGYTF	TGCGCCAGCAGCCAACACGACCGCTATGGCTACACCTTC